Listed here is a single TCR beta chain. Its antigen specificity is not known. Base qualities are not provided; no much larger clone lies one nucleotide away. TCRbeta CDR3 regions were amplified from genomic DNA by means of the immunoSEQ Assay, a bias-controlled multiplex PCR. As for the original processing: Within the assay, amplification of reference gene primers was used to estimate how many nucleated cells each sample contained. To quantify the absolute abundance of each unique TCRbeta CDR3 rearrangement, sequence reads were collapsed and filtered. For each sample, productive Simpson clonality was calculated as the square root of Simpson's diversity index over productive rearrangements. TCRdb took over this immuneACCESS table, retaining in-frame rearrangements with V and J assigned. Such tables are incomplete; in checked studies, under half of the missing clones stem from an unresolved V gene, and the remainder is unexplained. From that table come the V and J calls and clone size; the DNA was used to work out D and trimming. This sample lists around 250,000 clones; 80% to 95% were detected once. Of the sample, less than 3.5% is held by the ten largest clones.

Participants in the prospective study were enrolled through a virtual design, were aged roughly 18 to 100 years, and lived in fewer than 30 United States geographic areas. In the prospective study, participants were assigned to cohorts based on the clinical history participants reported in a screening survey and a study questionnaire. Exposed participants had been in contact, within 2 weeks of entering the study, with a person who had a PCR-confirmed or clinician-diagnosed case of COVID-19. In the prospective study, whole blood, serum and a nasopharyngeal or oropharyngeal swab were collected from each participant by mobile phlebotomists. Over a roughly 2-month period, participants in the prospective study had the option of providing additional blood draws and questionnaires. Before DNA extraction, prospective study blood samples were shipped either frozen or at room temperature. The CDR3 runs 14 residues from the cysteine to the phenylalanine. Left in the record is the CDR3 DNA by itself, 42 bases read in frame from the first base. In the germline V gene, CDR1 corresponds to MNHEY and CDR2 to SVGEGT. V gives up 6 bases and J gives up 6 bases, and the segment between their germline ends measures 15 bases.

The source of the sample is a study of blood T cell repertoires in COVID-19 (dated by TCRdb to 2018 to 2021). The study in broad terms: Samples from collaborators originated in the United States, Italy and Spain and spanned both the acute and convalescent phases of COVID-19. Deeply sampled blood TCRbeta repertoires from subjects exposed to, actively infected with, or recovered from COVID-19 were included in the dataset. The repertoires were released in a freely available public database meant as a resource for research on the immune response to SARS-CoV-2. Where available, HLA class I and class II types were obtained from metadata supplied by the sample provider rather than from assay-based typing. A de-identified subject ID, COVID-19 status, age in years and sex were almost always included in the sample metadata. Samples were obtained from the ongoing ImmuneRACE study (first 160 participants) and from over 1,000 subjects provided by 6 global collaborators. The prospective study material was composed of cDNA or gDNA derived from T cells, B-cell-depleted T cells, or PBMCs.

Paper-wide results and their limitations: The quantity of clinical and demographic metadata differed by source and by participant and was supplied without curation.

The sequenced material came from PBMCs or T cells enriched from blood (not recorded which). This TCR came from a man aged 35 to 55 who had been exposed to COVID-19. The rearrangement joined TRBV6-2 or TRBV6-3 to TRBJ2-1, with a weak D call of TRBD2 (6 bases match). The DNA sequence follows: TGTGCCAGCAGCCCGGGCGCGGGGCGCAATGAGCAGTTCTTC. Its coded protein is CASSPGAGRNEQFF.